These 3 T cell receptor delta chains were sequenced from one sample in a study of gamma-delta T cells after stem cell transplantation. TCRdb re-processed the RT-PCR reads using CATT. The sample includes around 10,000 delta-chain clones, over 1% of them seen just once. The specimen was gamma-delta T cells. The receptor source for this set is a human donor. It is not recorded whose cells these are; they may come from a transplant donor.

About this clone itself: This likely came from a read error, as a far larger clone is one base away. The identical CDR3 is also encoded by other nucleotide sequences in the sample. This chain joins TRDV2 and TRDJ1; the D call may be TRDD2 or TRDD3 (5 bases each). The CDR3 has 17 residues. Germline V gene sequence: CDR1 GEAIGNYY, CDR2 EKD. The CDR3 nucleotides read TGTGCCTGCGACACCTTGGGGACTTCCGAGTACACCGATAAACTCATCTTT. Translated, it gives CACDTLGTSEYTDKLIF.

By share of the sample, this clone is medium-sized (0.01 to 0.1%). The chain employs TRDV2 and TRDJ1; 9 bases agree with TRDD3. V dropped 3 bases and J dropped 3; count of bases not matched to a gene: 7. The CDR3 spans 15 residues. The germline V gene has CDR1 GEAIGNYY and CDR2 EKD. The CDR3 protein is CACDAVGDKADKLIF. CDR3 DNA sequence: TGTGCCTGTGACGCCGTGGGGGATAAAGCCGATAAACTCATCTTT.

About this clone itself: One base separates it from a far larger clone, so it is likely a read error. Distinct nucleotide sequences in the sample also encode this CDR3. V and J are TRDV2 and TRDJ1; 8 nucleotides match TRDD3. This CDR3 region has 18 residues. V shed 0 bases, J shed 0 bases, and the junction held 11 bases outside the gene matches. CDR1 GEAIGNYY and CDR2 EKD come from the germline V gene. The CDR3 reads CACDTVAGGRVYTDKLIF. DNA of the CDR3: TGTGCCTGTGACACCGTCGCTGGGGGAAGAGTGTACACCGATAAACTCATCTTT.